Listed below are T cell receptor beta chains from one sample, sequenced in a study of a mutant IDH1 vaccine in newly diagnosed glioma. TCRdb keeps only in-frame clones here, not all; method: immunoSEQ multiplex PCR. The profile shows tens of thousands of clones, roughly four fifths of them singletons. The antigens these receptors bind are not known. The input for sequencing was PBMCs, taken from a glioma patient whose treatment included an IDH1 peptide vaccine. The origin of the receptors is a man aged 25 to 45 with glioma. Both conserved end residues are part of each CDR3. The D gene is left open where the match is weak. Expanded clones get a size class; other rows say once, few or many, or leave the size out.

-	-	TRBJ2-1	TRBV28	TGTGCCAGCAGTTCACCCCGGACAGAAAAATCCTACAATGAGCAGTTCTTC	CASSSPRTEKSYNEQFF
TRBD1	-	TRBJ2-1	TRBV4-1	TGCGCCAGCAGCGGGAACAGGGGGCTCTACAATGAGCAGTTCTTC	CASSGNRGLYNEQFF
TRBD1	-	TRBJ2-7	TRBV2	TGTGCCAGCACTGACCTATTACGGGACAGCTCCTACGAGCAGTACTTC	CASTDLLRDSSYEQYF
-	-	TRBJ1-4	TRBV15	TGTGCCACCAGCAGAGATTTAGGGGATAATGAAAAACTGTTTTTT	CATSRDLGDNEKLFF
-	few	TRBJ2-2	TRBV6-4	TGTGCCAGCAGTGAATCGGAGGCCGGGGAGCTGTTTTTT	CASSESEAGELFF
TRBD1	-	TRBJ1-1	TRBV7-7	TGTGCCAGCAGCTCTACAGGGGAAACTGAAGCTTTCTTT	CASSSTGETEAFF
TRBD1	-	TRBJ2-3	TRBV7-9	TGTGCCAGCAGCGTAGGGACAGCTAGCACAGATACGCAGTATTTT	CASSVGTASTDTQYF
-	-	TRBJ1-1	TRBV28	TGTGCCAGCAGAGTGCCCGGGACGGCCACTGAAGCTTTCTTT	CASRVPGTATEAFF
-	-	TRBJ2-7	TRBV30	TGTGCCTGGAGTGGGGAAACCTACGAGCAGTACTTC	CAWSGETYEQYF
TRBD1	-	TRBJ2-7	TRBV7-7	TGTGCCAGCAGCCCCGGGACAGGGCCTTCCTACGAGCAGTACTTC	CASSPGTGPSYEQYF
-	-	TRBJ2-7	TRBV6-1	TGTGCCAGCAGTGCCCGGGACCGTCCCTACGAGCAGTACTTC	CASSARDRPYEQYF
-	few	TRBJ1-5	TRBV6-1	TGTGCCAGCAGTGAAGCATCTCAAGGTCAGCCCCAGCATTTT	CASSEASQGQPQHF
-	-	TRBJ2-6	TRBV9	TGTGCCAGCAGCGTAGGGTCTGGGGCCAACGTCCTGACTTTC	CASSVGSGANVLTF
TRBD2	-	TRBJ2-3	TRBV28	TGTGCCAGCAGTTCCCTACTAGCGGGGGGCCCGGATACGCAGTATTTT	CASSSLLAGGPDTQYF
TRBD2	-	TRBJ2-3	TRBV2	TGTGCCACCAGTGCAATAGCGGGCCTTAGCACAGATACGCAGTATTTT	CATSAIAGLSTDTQYF
-	once	TRBJ2-5	TRBV19	TGTGCCAGTAGCCGGGACTCCCAAGAGACCCAGTACTTC	CASSRDSQETQYF
-	-	TRBJ2-3	TRBV5-1	TGCGCCAGCAGCTTTGGCCTCGCCATCGGCACAGATACGCAGTATTTT	CASSFGLAIGTDTQYF
-	-	TRBJ1-6	TRBV4-2	TGTGCCAGCAGCCAACTTCAGGGCGATTCACCCCTCCACTTT	CASSQLQGDSPLHF
-	once	TRBJ1-3	TRBV6-1	TGTGCCAGCAGTGAATTGACACGGCGCAACACCATATATTTT	CASSELTRRNTIYF
TRBD1	few	TRBJ1-5	TRBV6-4	TGTGCCAGCAGCCCAGGGGGCGGTCAGCCCCAGCATTTT	CASSPGGGQPQHF
-	-	TRBJ1-6	TRBV7-9	TGTGCCAGCAGCCGCAACGGGGTTTCACCCCTCCACTTT	CASSRNGVSPLHF
-	-	TRBJ2-7	TRBV2	TGTGCCAGCAGGGAGGGACAATCTTTCTACGGGCAGTACTTC	CASREGQSFYGQYF
-	-	TRBJ1-4	TRBV18	TGTGCCAGCTCGCCCGGGACGGCTAATGAAAAACTGTTTTTT	CASSPGTANEKLFF
-	-	TRBJ2-7	TRBV27	TGTGCCAGCAGTTTCGGGATCGGGGCCGAGCAGTACTTC	CASSFGIGAEQYF
-	-	TRBJ2-1	TRBV5-4	TGTGCCAGCCGAAGGGACACCTACAATGAGCAGTTCTTC	CASRRDTYNEQFF
-	-	TRBJ1-2	TRBV19	TGTGCCAGTAGTATGGGCAGTCTCTATGGCTACACCTTC	CASSMGSLYGYTF
-	-	TRBJ1-2	TRBV6-5	TGTGCCAGCAGTTACGGTGCAGGCTATGGCTACACCTTC	CASSYGAGYGYTF
TRBD1	few	TRBJ1-1	TRBV30	TGTGCCTGGAGTCGACAGGGGGCGCCCGGCACTGAAGCTTTCTTT	CAWSRQGAPGTEAFF
-	-	TRBJ2-1	TRBV30	TGTGCCTGGAGAAGGGACTCTAGCACCTACAATGAGCAGTTCTTC	CAWRRDSSTYNEQFF
-	few	TRBJ2-7	TRBV10-3	TGTGCCATCTGGGACACAATTTCCTACGAGCAGTACTTC	CAIWDTISYEQYF
TRBD1	-	TRBJ1-1	TRBV28	TGTGCCAGCAGTTTGACTGGGACAGTCTACACTGAAGCTTTCTTT	CASSLTGTVYTEAFF
-	-	TRBJ2-7	TRBV28	TGTGCCAGCAGTCCCCCCGGGGGCAGGTCCTACGAGCAGTACTTC	CASSPPGGRSYEQYF
-	-	TRBJ1-4	TRBV7-8	TGTGCCAGCAGCTTACAGGGGAAAGGTGAAAAACTGTTTTTT	CASSLQGKGEKLFF